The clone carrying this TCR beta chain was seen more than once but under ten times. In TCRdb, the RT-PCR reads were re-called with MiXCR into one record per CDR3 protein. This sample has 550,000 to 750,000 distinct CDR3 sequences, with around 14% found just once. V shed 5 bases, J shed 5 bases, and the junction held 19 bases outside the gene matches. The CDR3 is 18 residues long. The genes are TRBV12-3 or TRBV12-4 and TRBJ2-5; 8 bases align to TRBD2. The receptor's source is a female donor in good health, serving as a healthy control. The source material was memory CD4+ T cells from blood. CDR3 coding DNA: TGTGCCAGCAGTCGCACTATAGGATCGGGGGGGCTGGGGGAGACCCAGTACTTC. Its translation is CASSRTIGSGGLGETQYF.